These 16 T cell receptor beta chains were sequenced from one sample in a study of control samples from healthy donors and cancer patients. Only in-frame clones appear in the TCRdb table, and some are missing; sequencing was by immunoSEQ multiplex PCR. The sample lists 100,000 to 150,000 clones, approximately 88% occurring once. Material for sequencing was blood. These receptors all stem from a man in his fifties or sixties in good health.

The chain uses TRBV3-1 (or the pseudogene TRBV3-2) and TRBJ2-1; either TRBD1 or TRBD2 may fit D (5 bases each). The CDR3 totals 14 residues. With 5 bases removed from V and 3 bases from J, the gap between germline ends came to 11 bases. CDR1 and CDR2 (germline): LGHDT, YNNKEL (reference sequence). Here the CDR3 reads CASSSRDVYNEQFF. CDR3 bases: TGTGCCAGCAGCTCCCGGGACGTCTACAATGAGCAGTTCTTC.

In this sample, this clone turned up a few times. This chain joins TRBV24-1 and TRBJ1-2; 7 bases line up with TRBD1. J was trimmed by 9 bases and V by 10 bases; bases with no gene match: 10. Germline V gives CDR1 KGHDR, CDR2 SFDVKD. The CDR3 length is 12 residues. CDR3 bases: TGTGCCACTGCAACAGGGGAAGAGAGCTACACCTTC. Translating gives CATATGEESYTF.

This clone was recorded once. This chain uses TRBV29-1 with TRBJ2-7, with D perhaps TRBD1 (6 bases). V lost 5 bases to trimming and J lost 7 bases, with 9 bases between them. Germline V gene lookup returns CDR1 SQVTM and CDR2 ANQGSEA. The CDR3 totals 10 residues. The CDR3 DNA sequence: TGCAGCGTTTACAGGGAAGAGCAGTACTTC. Amino acid sequence: CSVYREEQYF.

The V gene is TRBV18, the J gene TRBJ2-3; D possibly corresponds to TRBD2 (5 bases). The CDR3 loop spans 18 amino acids. Germline CDR1 reads KGHSH; CDR2 reads LQKENI. The ends were cut back, 0 bases at V and 2 bases at J, with 18 bases in the middle. The CDR3 DNA is TGTGCCAGCTCACCACCGACTCGGACGGTGAGGGTCACAGATACGCAGTATTTT. Its protein is CASSPPTRTVRVTDTQYF.

This chain connects TRBV30 to TRBJ1-4, with a tentative D call TRBD1 (5 bases). The CDR3 is 15 residues long. Germline V lookup: CDR1 GTSNPN, CDR2 SVGIG (reference sequence). V was shortened by 0 bases and J by 7 bases, with 15 bases between the two germline ends. CDR3 nucleotides: TGTGCCTGGAGTGTAAGGAGGGGCGCGGGTGAAAAACTGTTTTTT. It translates to CAWSVRRGAGEKLFF.

This chain joins TRBV19 and TRBJ2-1, with D perhaps assigned TRBD1 or TRBD2 (6 bases each). Germline CDR1 is LNHDA and CDR2 is SQIVND (reference sequence). This CDR3 spans 13 amino acids. Trimming shortened V by 3 bases and J by 10 bases, and 13 bases separated the two germline ends. The CDR3 sequence: CASSMGGGVEQFF. The DNA for the CDR3 is TGTGCCAGTAGTATGGGGGGCGGTGTGGAGCAGTTCTTC.

This chain joins TRBV7-8 and TRBJ2-1; TRBD1 aligns across 8 bases. CDR3 length: 16 residues. CDR1 is SGHVS and CDR2 is FQNEAQ in the germline V gene. J was trimmed by 5 bases and V by 0 bases; bases with no gene match: 6. Here the CDR3 reads CASSLAGAGGHNEQFF. The CDR3 DNA follows: TGTGCCAGCAGCTTAGCCGGGGCAGGGGGCCACAATGAGCAGTTCTTC.

The chain has TRBV5-1 and TRBJ1-2, with unresolved D. V was trimmed by 0 bases and J by 4 bases, leaving 10 bases between them. This CDR3 is built from 14 residues. The V gene's germline CDR1 is SGHRS and CDR2 YFSETQ. In DNA, the CDR3 is TGCGCCAGCAGCTTGGGCGGCAAGGGCTATGGCTACACCTTC. This translates into CASSLGGKGYGYTF. Full variable domain (outside the CDR3, taken from reference TRBV5-1 and TRBJ1-2): KAGVTQTPRYLIKTRGQQVTLSCSPISGHRSVSWYQQTPGQGLQFLFEYFSETQRNKGNFPGRFSGRQFSNSRSEMNVSTLELGDSALYLCASSLGGKGYGYTFGSGTRLTVV.

This sequence joins TRBV12-3 or TRBV12-4 and TRBJ1-2; TRBD1 might be the D (6 bases). The length of the CDR3 is 13 residues. The ends were cut back, 5 bases at V and 8 bases at J, with 15 bases in the middle. The CDR3 protein is CASSHTGTVGYTF. The CDR3 nucleotides read TGTGCCAGCAGTCATACAGGGACGGTCGGCTACACCTTC.

The CDR3 sequence: CSVETSPGTGPVGYTF. The CDR3 DNA follows: TGCAGCGTTGAAACAAGTCCCGGGACAGGGCCGGTTGGCTACACCTTC. The chain combines TRBV29-1 with TRBJ1-2; 9 bases line up with TRBD1. The CDR3 is 16 amino acids. From germline, CDR1 is SQVTM and CDR2 ANQGSEA. The junction had 14 bases not matched to a gene; V was cut back by 2 bases and J by 7 bases. Combining the CDR3 with reference TRBV29-1 and TRBJ1-2 gives the whole variable domain SAVISQKPSRDICQRGTSLTIQCQVDSQVTMMFWYRQQPGQSLTLIATANQGSEATYESGFVIDKFPISRPNLTFSTLTVSNMSPEDSSIYLCSVETSPGTGPVGYTFGSGTRLTVV.

This chain uses TRBV10-3 with TRBJ2-7; 11 bases align to TRBD2. Trimming at V came to 8 bases and at J to 0 bases, leaving 6 bases not matched to a gene. The CDR3 is 15 amino acids. Germline CDR1 ENHRY, CDR2 SYGVKD. The chain's CDR3 is CAIGSGTSGSYEQYF. The DNA of the CDR3 is TGTGCCATCGGCTCCGGGACTAGCGGCTCCTACGAGCAGTACTTC.

CDR3 DNA: TGCGCCAGCAGCTTGGAAGGCAGGGCGGCAGATACGCAGTATTTT. This translates into CASSLEGRAADTQYF. The chain couples TRBV5-1 to TRBJ2-3, with D perhaps matching TRBD1 (5 bases). CDR1 and CDR2 from the germline V gene are SGHRS and YFSETQ. Trimming pared 0 bases from V and 4 bases from J, leaving 12 bases between. There are 15 residues in the CDR3.

The chain couples TRBV5-8 to TRBJ1-1; 10 bases are shared with TRBD1. The CDR3 has 16 amino acids. V was clipped by 0 bases and J by 1 base; unmatched bases: 3. Germline assignment: CDR1 SGHTS and CDR2 YDEGEE. This chain's CDR3 is CASSLVGQGRNTEAFF. DNA for the CDR3: TGTGCCAGCAGCTTGGTGGGACAGGGGAGGAACACTGAAGCTTTCTTT.

The chain couples TRBV18 to TRBJ1-1, with 12 bases matching TRBD1. Germline CDR1 reads KGHSH; CDR2 reads LQKENI. Losses at the gene ends were 4 bases for V and 4 bases for J; bases not matched to a gene: 7. This CDR3 region has 16 residues. CDR3 nucleotides: TGTGCCAGCTCACGGGGGACAGGGGGCAGCGGCACTGAAGCTTTCTTT. This codes for CASSRGTGGSGTEAFF.

The rearrangement links TRBV7-6 to TRBJ2-3; D call uncertain. This CDR3 is 16 amino acids long. The germline gives CDR1 SGHVS, CDR2 FNYEAQ. V lost 2 bases and J lost 2, with 14 bases in between. The CDR3: CASSLRSPLYTDTQYF. The CDR3 DNA follows: TGTGCCAGCAGCTTAAGGAGCCCTCTGTACACAGATACGCAGTATTTT.

The chain is built from TRBV6-5 and TRBJ1-1, with TRBD1 identical over 10 bases. The CDR3 runs 11 residues. Germline assignment: CDR1 MNHEY and CDR2 SVGAGI. The J segment lost 9 bases and the V segment lost 9 bases, leaving 4 bases of the junction unmatched. The CDR3 loop reads CASWGQGKAFF. CDR3 nucleotides: TGTGCCAGTTGGGGACAGGGGAAAGCTTTCTTT.